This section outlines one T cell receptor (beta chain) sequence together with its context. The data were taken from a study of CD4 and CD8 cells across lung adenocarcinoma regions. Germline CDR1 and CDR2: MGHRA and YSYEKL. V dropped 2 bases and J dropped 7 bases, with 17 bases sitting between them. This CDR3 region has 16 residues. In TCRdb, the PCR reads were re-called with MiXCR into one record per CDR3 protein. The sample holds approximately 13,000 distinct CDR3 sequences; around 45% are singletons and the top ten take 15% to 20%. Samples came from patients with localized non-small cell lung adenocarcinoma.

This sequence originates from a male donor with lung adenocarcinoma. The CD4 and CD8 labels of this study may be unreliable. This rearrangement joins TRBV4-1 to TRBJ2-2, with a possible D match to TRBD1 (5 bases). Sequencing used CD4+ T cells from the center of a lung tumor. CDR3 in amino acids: CASSQIGAGIVGELFF. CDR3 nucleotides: TGCGCCAGCAGCCAAATTGGGGCAGGGATTGTCGGGGAGCTGTTTTTT.